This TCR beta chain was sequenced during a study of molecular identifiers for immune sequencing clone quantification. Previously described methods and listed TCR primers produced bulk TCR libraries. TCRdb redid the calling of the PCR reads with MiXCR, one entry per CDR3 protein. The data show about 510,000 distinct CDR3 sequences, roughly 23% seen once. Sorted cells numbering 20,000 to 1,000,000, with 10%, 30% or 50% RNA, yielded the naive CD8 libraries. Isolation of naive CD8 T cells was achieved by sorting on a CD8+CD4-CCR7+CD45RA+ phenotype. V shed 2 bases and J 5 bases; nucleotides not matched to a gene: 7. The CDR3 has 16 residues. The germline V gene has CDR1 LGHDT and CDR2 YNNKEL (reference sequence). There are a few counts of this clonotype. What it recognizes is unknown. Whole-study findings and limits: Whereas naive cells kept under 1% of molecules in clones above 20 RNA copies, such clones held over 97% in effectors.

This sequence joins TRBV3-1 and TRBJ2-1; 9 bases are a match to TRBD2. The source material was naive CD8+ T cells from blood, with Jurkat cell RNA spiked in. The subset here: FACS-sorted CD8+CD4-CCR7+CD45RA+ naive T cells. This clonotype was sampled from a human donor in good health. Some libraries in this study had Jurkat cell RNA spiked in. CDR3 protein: CASSQWTTSGNNEQFF. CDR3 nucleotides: TGTGCCAGCAGCCAATGGACGACTAGCGGAAACAATGAGCAGTTCTTC.